These 26 T cell receptor beta chains originate from one sample sequenced in a study of blood T cells in healthy people across ages. A second PCR of 7 to 11 cycles used a sample-barcoded 5' primer and a J-beta primer mix. TCRdb processed the 5' RACE reads anew with MiXCR; each CDR3 protein has one entry. Among 700,000 or so distinct CDR3 sequences listed, around 43% were seen once. The specimen was blood. The receptors come from an elderly man in good health.

The chain links TRBV20-1 to TRBJ2-3; D might be TRBD2 (6 bases). V gave up 7 bases and J gave up 6 bases, with 14 bases separating them. Germline-derived CDR1 and CDR2 are DFQATT and SNEGSKA (reference sequence). This CDR3 spans 12 amino acids. This chain's CDR3 is CSGLAERDTQYF. Here the CDR3 DNA reads TGCAGTGGTTTAGCGGAAAGGGATACGCAGTATTTT.

This clonotype was seen only a few times. The V gene is TRBV20-1, the J gene TRBJ2-1, with 9 bases aligning to TRBD2. From germline, CDR1 is DFQATT and CDR2 SNEGSKA (reference sequence). Unmatched junction bases numbered 6, after V lost 0 bases and J lost 0 bases. CDR3 size: 17 residues. The CDR3 protein is CSARDLISGSSYNEQFF. CDR3 bases: TGCAGTGCTAGAGATCTAATTAGCGGGAGCTCCTACAATGAGCAGTTCTTC.

This clonotype has only a few counts. V and J are TRBV7-2 and TRBJ2-4; TRBD2 aligns across 8 bases. Germline-derived CDR1 and CDR2 are SGHTA and FQGNSA. This CDR3 comprises 16 residues. V dropped 3 bases and J dropped 8; count of bases not matched to a gene: 12. The CDR3 loop reads CASSFTSGGRRDIQYF. The DNA of the CDR3 is TGTGCCAGCAGCTTTACTAGCGGAGGCCGTAGGGACATTCAGTACTTC.

This clonotype has just a few counts. The J gene is TRBJ2-7, the V gene TRBV5-5; 7 bases agree with TRBD1. V trimming: 6 bases; J trimming: 7 bases; junction bases outside the gene matches: 13. The germline gives CDR1 SGHKS, CDR2 YYEKEE (reference sequence). CDR3 size: 14 residues. CDR3 residues: CASNPTGTSIEQYF. The CDR3 coding sequence is TGTGCCAGCAACCCGACAGGGACATCAATTGAGCAGTACTTC.

This clonotype has just a few counts. The chain has TRBV4-1 and TRBJ2-5; D is perhaps TRBD1 (5 bases). The germline V gene has CDR1 MGHRA and CDR2 YSYEKL. V lost 3 bases and J 5 bases, leaving 13 bases between the germline ends. The CDR3 has 14 residues. In nucleotides, the CDR3 is TGCGCCAGCAGCCACCCCCTGGACACCGAGACCCAGTACTTC. Its translation: CASSHPLDTETQYF.

The V gene is TRBV6-1, the J gene TRBJ1-3; possible D gene TRBD1, 6 bases. The CDR3 has 15 residues. The germline V and J ends were trimmed by 7 bases and 0 bases, with 13 bases remaining between them. Germline CDR1 reads MNHNS; CDR2 reads SASEGT. The CDR3 reads CASTAGHHSGNTIYF. CDR3 nucleotide sequence: TGTGCCAGCACCGCGGGACACCACTCTGGAAACACCATATATTTT.

For this clonotype: One end of the junction varies from germline; a read error may be responsible. Here the CDR3 reads CATSDAVGSYNEQFF. Written as DNA, the CDR3 is TGTGCTACCAGTGACGCCGTGGGCTCCTACAATGAGCAGTTCTTC. The rearrangement uses TRBV24-1 and TRBJ2-1; D is ambiguous. The CDR3 extends over 15 amino acids. The germline gives CDR1 KGHDR, CDR2 SFDVKD.

In this sample, this clonotype turned up a few times. The CDR3 spells CASGGQGMEQFF. The CDR3 DNA reads TGTGCCAGCGGGGGACAGGGGATGGAGCAGTTCTTC. The J gene is TRBJ2-1, the V gene TRBV28; 10 positions match TRBD1. Germline V gene sequence: CDR1 MDHEN, CDR2 SYDVKM. After removal of 8 bases from V and 10 bases from J, the junction contained 5 bases not matched to a gene. CDR3 size: 12 residues.

Details on this clonotype: Being one base from a much bigger clone, this may be a read error. The V call is TRBV13, the J call TRBJ2-7; D is undetermined. V was cut by 3 bases and J by 2 bases, with 14 bases left in between. Per germline, CDR1 PRHDT and CDR2 FYEKMQ (reference sequence). This CDR3 has 15 residues. The CDR3 reads CASSLTASITYEQYF. The DNA for the CDR3 is TGTGCCAGCAGCTTGACTGCTAGTATTACCTACGAGCAGTACTTC.

This clonotype was seen at least ten times. The gene calls are TRBV29-1 and TRBJ2-1; D might be TRBD2 (6 bases). This CDR3 has 14 amino acids. With 5 bases removed from V and 2 bases from J, the gap between germline ends came to 13 bases. CDR1 is SQVTM and CDR2 is ANQGSEA in the germline V gene. The CDR3 DNA follows: TGCAGCGTTCGATCCGGGAGCACCTACAATGAGCAGTTCTTC. Translating gives CSVRSGSTYNEQFF.

As to this clonotype: Compared with germline, one end of the junction differs, possibly owing to a read error. The chain is built from TRBV5-5 and TRBJ1-5; TRBD1 is a possible D gene (5 bases). CDR3 length equals 17 residues. CDR1 is SGHKS, CDR2 YYEKEE, per germline (reference sequence). CDR3: CAGSFSPQTAGNQPQHF. For the CDR3, the DNA is TGTGCCGGCAGCTTTTCACCGCAGACAGCTGGCAATCAGCCCCAGCATTTT.

This clonotype was seen at least ten times. V gene TRBV2 combines with J gene TRBJ2-5; TRBD1 agrees at 9 bases. CDR1 is SNHLY and CDR2 is FYNNEI in the germline V gene. This CDR3 is built from 14 residues. Unmatched junction bases numbered 6, after V lost 9 bases and J lost 1 base. The CDR3 DNA sequence: TGTGCCAGTAGTAGGGACAGGGCCCAAGAGACCCAGTACTTC. Translation gives CASSRDRAQETQYF.

The CDR3: CASSADQVIQETQYF. The CDR3 DNA reads as TGTGCCAGCAGTGCCGACCAGGTCATACAAGAGACCCAGTACTTC. The chain links TRBV2 to TRBJ2-5; D is uncertain. In germline, CDR1 is SNHLY, CDR2 FYNNEI. The CDR3 contains 15 residues. V was pared by 4 bases and J by 2 bases, with 14 bases between.

Here the CDR3 reads CASSQEYSLSQFF. CDR3 sequence (DNA): TGTGCCAGCAGCCAAGAGTACAGCCTCTCACAGTTCTTC. V and J are TRBV14 and TRBJ2-1; D gene ambiguous. CDR3 length: 13 residues. Trimming removed 0 bases from V and 13 bases from J, with 13 bases in between. CDR1 is SGHDN and CDR2 is FVKESK in the germline V gene.

The V and J genes are TRBV7-2 and TRBJ1-1, with D perhaps matching TRBD1 (5 bases). This CDR3 spans 14 amino acids. V was shortened by 1 base and J by 3 bases, with 9 bases between the two germline ends. Germline V gene sequence: CDR1 SGHTA, CDR2 FQGNSA. The CDR3 region is CASSLGAGHTEAFF. The DNA for the CDR3 is TGTGCCAGCAGCTTAGGGGCAGGGCACACTGAAGCTTTCTTT.

This clonotype has a count of ten or more. The rearrangement joins TRBV7-9 to TRBJ2-4; TRBD2 might be the D (7 bases). This CDR3 has 14 residues. Trimming removed 2 bases at V and 6 bases at J, with 11 bases between. The germline V gene has CDR1 SEHNR and CDR2 FQNEAQ (reference sequence). The CDR3 sequence: CASSLRGGGNIQYF. Written as DNA, the CDR3 is TGTGCCAGCAGCTTAAGGGGGGGCGGAAACATTCAGTACTTC.

The rearrangement links TRBV11-2 to TRBJ2-4, with D perhaps being TRBD1 or TRBD2 (6 bases each). V lost 5 bases and J 13 bases, leaving 30 bases between the germline ends. Germline V gene data show CDR1 as SGHAT and CDR2 as FQNNGV. The CDR3 totals 17 residues. CDR3 DNA: TGTGCCAGCAGCCCCGGGACCCCCACGGGGGCCTACAATGAGCAGTACTTC. Translated, it gives CASSPGTPTGAYNEQYF.

In its sample, this clonotype was seen many times. The CDR3 sequence is CSVVAGSLEQYF. The CDR3 DNA reads TGCAGCGTTGTTGCAGGGTCCCTCGAGCAGTACTTC. The rearrangement links TRBV29-1 to TRBJ2-7, with D tentatively TRBD1 (5 bases). V shed 4 bases and J shed 6 bases, with 13 bases lying between them. CDR1 is SQVTM, CDR2 ANQGSEA, per germline. The CDR3 loop spans 12 amino acids.

This clonotype was seen only a few times. The genes are TRBV30 and TRBJ1-3; TRBD1 agrees at 8 bases. Germline assignment: CDR1 GTSNPN and CDR2 SVGIG (reference sequence). The CDR3 has 14 amino acids. J lost 4 bases, V lost 3 bases, and 5 bases had no gene match. CDR3 protein: CAWRRQGQGNTIYF. Here the CDR3 DNA reads TGTGCCTGGAGGCGACAGGGGCAAGGAAACACCATATATTTT.

In its sample, this clonotype was seen many times. The rearrangement joins TRBV12-3 or TRBV12-4 to TRBJ2-5; no definite D call. V lost 8 bases to trimming and J lost 0 bases, with 10 bases between them. The CDR3 consists of 13 residues. For the CDR3, the DNA is TGTGCCAGCGGGTCCGAGTACCAAGAGACCCAGTACTTC. Translated, it gives CASGSEYQETQYF.

Regarding this clonotype: Germline and junction disagree at one end, which may indicate a read error. V and J are TRBV29-1 and TRBJ2-7, with a tentative D call TRBD1 (5 bases). The CDR3 consists of 11 residues. Germline assignment: CDR1 SQVTM and CDR2 ANQGSEA. The CDR3 coding sequence is TGCAGCGTTGAAAAGGGGCCCGAGCAGTACTTT. The encoded protein is CSVEKGPEQYF.

This clonotype was seen more than once but under ten times. The chain joins TRBV5-1 to TRBJ2-3; TRBD1 might be the D (6 bases). V lost 1 base and J 2 bases, leaving 11 bases between the germline ends. This CDR3 comprises 15 residues. Germline CDR1 is SGHRS and CDR2 is YFSETQ. The CDR3 here is CASSLSTGATDTQYF. CDR3 sequence (DNA): TGCGCCAGCAGCTTGTCGACAGGCGCCACAGATACGCAGTATTTT.

This clonotype was detected ten times or more. The chain carries TRBV7-3 and TRBJ2-7; no clear D gene. V lost 2 bases and J 0 bases, leaving 11 bases between the germline ends. This CDR3 contains 15 residues. CDR1 SGHTA and CDR2 FQGTGA come from the germline V gene. The CDR3 DNA reads TGTGCCAGCAGCTTACTGGCGGAGAGCTCCTACGAGCAGTACTTC. This encodes CASSLLAESSYEQYF. Full variable domain (missing parts from reference TRBV7-3 and TRBJ2-7): GAGVSQTPSNKVTEKGKYVELRCDPISGHTALYWYRQSLGQGPEFLIYFQGTGAADDSGLPNDRFFAVRPEGSVSTLKIQRTERGDSAVYLCASSLLAESSYEQYFGPGTRLTVT.

The chain uses TRBV18 and TRBJ2-5; no clear D. V dropped 3 bases and J dropped 3 bases, with 8 bases sitting between them. The germline gives CDR1 KGHSH, CDR2 LQKENI. This CDR3 has 13 amino acids. The chain's CDR3 is CASSPTLEETQYF. CDR3 nucleotides: TGTGCCAGCTCACCGACGCTGGAAGAGACCCAGTACTTC.

This chain uses TRBV11-1 with TRBJ2-7, with 9 bases identical to TRBD1. The CDR3 runs to 17 residues. Germline CDR1 and CDR2: SGHAT and FQDESV (reference sequence). After removal of 3 bases from V and 0 bases from J, the junction contained 9 bases not matched to a gene. CDR3 nucleotide sequence: TGTGCCAGCAGCTTCCAGGCCGGACAGGGGTTCTCCTACGAGCAGTACTTC. It codes for CASSFQAGQGFSYEQYF. The variable domain in full, with the rest retrieved from reference TRBV11-1 and TRBJ2-7, is EAEVAQSPRYKITEKSQAVAFWCDPISGHATLYWYRQILGQGPELLVQFQDESVVDDSQLPKDRFSAERLKGVDSTLKIQPAELGDSAMYLCASSFQAGQGFSYEQYFGPGTRLTVT.

There are a few counts of this clonotype. The chain employs TRBV24-1 and TRBJ1-2; D is unresolved. The CDR3 runs to 14 residues. The germline V and J ends were trimmed by 4 bases and 7 bases, with 15 bases remaining between them. CDR1 is KGHDR and CDR2 is SFDVKD in the germline V gene. CDR3 sequence reads: CATSDARTASGYTF. The CDR3 bases are TGTGCCACCAGTGACGCTCGGACCGCGTCTGGCTACACCTTC.